These T cell receptor beta chains were read from a single sample in a study of shared clonotypes between healthy human individuals. TCRdb keeps only in-frame clones here, not all; method: immunoSEQ multiplex PCR. The sample holds approximately 980,000 clones, 76% seen once. Sequences were obtained from memory CD4+ T cells sorted from blood. The source of these receptors is a man aged 18 to 30 in good health. CDR3s include the opening cysteine and the closing phenylalanine or tryptophan. A D gene is named only where the DNA matches it firmly. Clone size is stated in some rows and not others, as once, few, many or a class when expanded.

v_gene: TRBV2; abundance: few; j_gene: TRBJ2-2; d_gene: NA; CDR3aa: CASSSESTGELFF; CDR3nt: TGTGCCAGCTCGTCGGAGAGCACCGGGGAGCTGTTTTTT
v_gene: TRBV9; abundance: NA; j_gene: TRBJ2-1; d_gene: TRBD2; CDR3aa: CASSVSSGSFAYEQFF; CDR3nt: TGTGCCAGCAGCGTGAGTAGCGGGAGCTTTGCATATGAGCAGTTCTTC
v_gene: TRBV30; abundance: NA; j_gene: TRBJ1-5; d_gene: NA; CDR3aa: CAWSRGAPNQPQHF; CDR3nt: TGTGCCTGGTCCCGGGGGGCACCGAATCAGCCCCAGCATTTT
v_gene: TRBV5-1; abundance: few; j_gene: TRBJ2-5; d_gene: NA; CDR3aa: CASSRGRQETQYF; CDR3nt: TGCGCCAGCAGCCGAGGACGTCAAGAGACCCAGTACTTC
v_gene: TRBV10-3; abundance: NA; j_gene: TRBJ2-5; d_gene: TRBD1; CDR3aa: CAISMNRGQETQYF; CDR3nt: TGTGCCATCAGTATGAACAGGGGCCAAGAGACCCAGTACTTC
v_gene: TRBV6-6; abundance: NA; j_gene: TRBJ2-7; d_gene: TRBD1; CDR3aa: CASRQGAGEQYF; CDR3nt: TGTGCCAGCAGGCAGGGGGCGGGAGAGCAGTACTTC
v_gene: TRBV7-2; abundance: NA; j_gene: TRBJ2-1; d_gene: NA; CDR3aa: CASSLSVTGTRFF; CDR3nt: TGTGCCAGCAGCTTAAGTGTCACGGGGACAAGGTTCTTC
v_gene: TRBV2; abundance: NA; j_gene: TRBJ1-6; d_gene: NA; CDR3aa: CASSEVQGLLGSPLHF; CDR3nt: TGTGCCAGCAGTGAAGTTCAGGGGCTGTTGGGATCACCCCTCCACTTT
v_gene: TRBV5-1; abundance: NA; j_gene: TRBJ2-3; d_gene: TRBD2; CDR3aa: CASSLPSGGGDTQYF; CDR3nt: TGCGCCAGCAGCTTGCCTAGCGGGGGAGGAGATACGCAGTATTTT
v_gene: TRBV18; abundance: NA; j_gene: TRBJ2-1; d_gene: TRBD1; CDR3aa: CASSSGTGYNEQFF; CDR3nt: TGTGCCAGCTCATCAGGGACAGGGTACAATGAGCAGTTCTTC
v_gene: TRBV7-2; abundance: NA; j_gene: TRBJ2-5; d_gene: NA; CDR3aa: CASSMYQETQYF; CDR3nt: TGTGCCAGCAGCATGTACCAAGAGACCCAGTACTTC